A single sample gave rise to the 3 T cell receptor beta chains below, sequenced in a study of blood T cell repertoires in COVID-19. Here immunoSEQ multiplex PCR was the method, and the copy in TCRdb shows in-frame clones only, minus some. The data show tens of thousands of clones, around 93% seen once. The sequencing input was peripheral blood. The source is a man between 45 and 60 years old with acute or convalescent COVID-19.

This clone was counted only a few times. This chain uses TRBV5-1 with TRBJ1-4; 8 nucleotides match TRBD1. CDR3 length: 17 residues. The ends lost 4 bases at V and 5 bases at J; junction bases unmatched: 13. The germline V gene has CDR1 SGHRS and CDR2 YFSETQ. The CDR3 spells CASSPGQGSVRNEKLFF. The DNA of the CDR3 is TGCGCCAGCAGCCCTGGACAGGGCTCCGTCCGAAATGAAAAACTGTTTTTT.

The chain combines TRBV12-3 or TRBV12-4 with TRBJ1-5; D unresolved. V was cut by 4 bases and J by 0 bases, with 4 bases left in between. CDR3 length: 13 residues. CDR3 bases: TGTGCCAGCAGTTCGTATAGCAATCAGCCCCAGCATTTT. Its translation: CASSSYSNQPQHF.

V and J are TRBV5-4 and TRBJ2-5; 10 nucleotides match TRBD1. CDR3 length: 16 residues. V lost 4 bases to trimming and J lost 4 bases; unmatched junction nucleotides: 10. In germline, CDR1 is SGHNT, CDR2 YYREEE (reference sequence). The CDR3: CASSETQGQGPETQYF. CDR3 coding DNA: TGTGCCAGCAGCGAGACACAGGGACAGGGGCCAGAGACCCAGTACTTC.